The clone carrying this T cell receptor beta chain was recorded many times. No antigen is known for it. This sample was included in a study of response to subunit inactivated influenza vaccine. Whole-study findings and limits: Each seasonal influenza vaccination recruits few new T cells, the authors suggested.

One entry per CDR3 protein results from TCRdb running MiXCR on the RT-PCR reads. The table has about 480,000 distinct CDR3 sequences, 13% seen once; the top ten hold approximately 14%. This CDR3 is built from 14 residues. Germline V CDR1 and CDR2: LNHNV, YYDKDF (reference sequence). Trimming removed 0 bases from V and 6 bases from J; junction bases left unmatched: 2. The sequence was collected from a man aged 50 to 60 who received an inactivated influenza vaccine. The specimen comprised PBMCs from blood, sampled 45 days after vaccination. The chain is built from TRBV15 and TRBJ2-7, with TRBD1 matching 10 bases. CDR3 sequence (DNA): TGTGCCACCAGCAGAGACCGGACAGGGGGCGAGCAGTACTTC. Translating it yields CATSRDRTGGEQYF.